The 23 T cell receptor beta chains reported below all come from one sample, sequenced in a study of blood T cell repertoires in COVID-19. The data were produced by immunoSEQ multiplex PCR, yet TCRdb's version contains in-frame clones alone and is incomplete. The profile shows 150,000 to 200,000 clones, nearly 85% of them singletons. Sequenced: peripheral blood. The receptors here all came from a woman in her thirties with acute or convalescent COVID-19.

This rearrangement joins TRBV28 to TRBJ1-5; D remains ambiguous. V shed 6 bases and J shed 9 bases, with 12 bases lying between them. The germline gives CDR1 MDHEN, CDR2 SYDVKM. The CDR3 has 12 amino acids. The CDR3 spells CASSVRLRPQHF. The CDR3 nucleotides read TGTGCCAGCAGCGTCCGTTTGCGGCCCCAGCATTTT.

The chain carries TRBV19 and TRBJ2-3; tentatively, D is TRBD1 (6 bases). CDR1 LNHDA and CDR2 SQIVND come from the germline V gene (reference sequence). The V gene lost 9 bases and the J gene lost 0 bases, with 19 bases spanning the gap. This CDR3 region has 16 residues. The CDR3 spells CASGKGVTTSTDTQYF. The CDR3 region has the DNA TGTGCCAGCGGGAAGGGGGTTACGACTAGCACAGATACGCAGTATTTT.

The J gene is TRBJ2-5, the V gene TRBV27, with TRBD2 matching 8 bases. Trimming removed 4 bases from V and 7 bases from J; junction bases left unmatched: 8. Germline V gene data show CDR1 as MNHEY and CDR2 as SMNVEV (reference sequence). This CDR3 comprises 14 residues. The CDR3 DNA follows: TGTGCCAGCAGTTCGATAGGGACTAGGGGGACCCAGTACTTC. This translates into CASSSIGTRGTQYF.

The CDR3 region is CASMPGGRSGTEAFF. CDR3 sequence (DNA): TGCGCCAGCATGCCGGGCGGGAGGAGTGGCACTGAAGCTTTCTTT. The V call is TRBV5-1, the J call TRBJ1-1, with unresolved D. Trimming took 6 bases from V and 4 from J, leaving 19 bases between them. CDR3 size: 15 residues. Germline V CDR1 and CDR2: SGHRS, YFSETQ.

A word on this clone: Its ends do not fully match the called genes, so a read error is possible. This chain connects TRBV11-2 to TRBJ2-1; 8 bases line up with TRBD2. Germline CDR1 and CDR2: SGHAT and FQNNGV. The CDR3 consists of 11 residues. The CDR3 region has the DNA TGTGCCAGCAGCTCGGGTTCGGGACTAGTCTTC. Residues: CASSSGSGLVF.

The chain couples TRBV12-3 or TRBV12-4 to TRBJ2-1; TRBD1 matches 8 bases. The CDR3 runs 13 residues. The V and J ends lost 5 bases and 10 bases, in that order; junction bases with no gene match: 7. CDR3 in DNA: TGTGCCAGCAGTCCGGGACAGGAGAGAGAGCAGTTCTTC. Protein sequence: CASSPGQEREQFF.

J is TRBJ2-7 and V is TRBV9; TRBD2 matches 11 bases. CDR3 length equals 16 residues. V was pared by 3 bases and J by 2 bases, with 7 bases of the junction left unmatched. Germline V gene sequence: CDR1 SGDLS, CDR2 YYNGEE. The CDR3 sequence is CASSGGGLAVPYEQYF. CDR3 DNA: TGTGCCAGCAGCGGGGGGGGACTAGCGGTACCCTACGAGCAGTACTTC.

The chain couples TRBV30 to TRBJ2-2, with 13 bases fitting TRBD2. Per the germline V gene, CDR1 is GTSNPN and CDR2 is SVGIG (reference sequence). With 0 bases clipped from V and 5 bases from J, the junction kept 9 bases outside the gene matches. There are 18 residues in the CDR3. This chain's CDR3 is CAWSVQGLAGRRTGELFF. In DNA, the CDR3 is TGTGCCTGGAGTGTACAGGGACTAGCGGGAAGGAGAACCGGGGAGCTGTTTTTT.

CDR3 sequence reads: CASSLAGDQETQYF. The CDR3 coding sequence is TGTGCCAGCAGCCTAGCGGGGGACCAAGAGACCCAGTACTTC. This rearrangement joins TRBV9 to TRBJ2-5; 10 bases line up with TRBD2. The CDR3 extends over 14 amino acids. V lost 4 bases, J lost 0 bases, and 0 bases stayed unmatched. CDR1 is SGDLS, CDR2 YYNGEE, per germline.

The rearrangement uses TRBV27 and TRBJ1-1, with D perhaps matching TRBD1 (5 bases). V was clipped by 8 bases and J by 6 bases, with 19 bases between them. Germline loops: CDR1 MNHEY, CDR2 SMNVEV (reference sequence). This CDR3 has 14 amino acids. This CDR3 is CASAWGPKEPEAFF. The CDR3 DNA sequence: TGTGCCAGCGCTTGGGGCCCAAAGGAGCCTGAAGCTTTCTTT.

The CDR3 loop is CASSIWQGGDTQYF. CDR3 in DNA: TGTGCCAGTAGTATTTGGCAGGGCGGAGATACGCAGTATTTT. The rearrangement uses TRBV19 and TRBJ2-3; TRBD1 might be the D (5 bases). The CDR3 has 14 residues. Germline V CDR1 and CDR2: LNHDA, SQIVND (reference sequence). Trimming stripped 3 bases from V and 5 bases from J, with 12 bases between.

The chain employs TRBV28 and TRBJ1-2; 7 nucleotides match TRBD1. From germline, CDR1 is MDHEN and CDR2 SYDVKM. V gave up 7 bases and J gave up 4 bases; unmatched junction bases: 6. The CDR3 contains 13 residues. CDR3 nucleotides: TGTGCCAGCATCTTAAGACAGGGCTATGGCTACACCTTC. Translation gives CASILRQGYGYTF.

The chain carries TRBV28 and TRBJ2-5; TRBD1 agrees at 8 bases. CDR3 size: 13 residues. V shed 5 bases and J 5 bases; nucleotides not matched to a gene: 4. Germline V gives CDR1 MDHEN, CDR2 SYDVKM. CDR3 DNA sequence: TGTGCCAGCAGTAGGACAGGGCCGGAGACCCAGTACTTC. Translation gives CASSRTGPETQYF.

V gene TRBV5-6 combines with J gene TRBJ2-5; weak D call: TRBD2 (5 bases). This CDR3 spans 14 amino acids. Trimming took 0 bases from V and 5 from J, leaving 11 bases between them. Per germline, CDR1 SGHDT and CDR2 YYEEEE. The CDR3 sequence is CASSLEEVWETQYF. The CDR3 nucleotides are TGTGCCAGCAGCTTGGAGGAGGTCTGGGAGACCCAGTACTTC.

This clone showed up just once. The chain employs TRBV7-9 and TRBJ2-1; 11 bases map to TRBD2. Germline values: CDR1 SEHNR, CDR2 FQNEAQ (reference sequence). The CDR3 contains 13 residues. V dropped 1 base and J dropped 15; count of bases not matched to a gene: 5. CDR3 sequence: CASSLGRLAGLFF. The CDR3 DNA sequence: TGTGCCAGCAGCTTAGGCCGACTAGCGGGGCTGTTCTTC.

The chain joins TRBV6-6 to TRBJ1-2, with 7 bases fitting TRBD1. Trimming took 6 bases from V and 3 from J; bases not matched to a gene: 4. The CDR3 runs 13 residues. The germline gives CDR1 MNHNY, CDR2 SVGAGI (reference sequence). This CDR3 is CASSEGADYGYTF. The DNA for the CDR3 is TGTGCCAGCAGCGAGGGGGCTGACTATGGCTACACCTTC.

This clone was picked up many times. This rearrangement joins TRBV4-1 to TRBJ2-5, with 7 positions matching TRBD1. CDR3 length equals 15 residues. J was trimmed by 5 bases and V by 0 bases; bases with no gene match: 6. The V gene's germline CDR1 is MGHRA and CDR2 YSYEKL. This chain's CDR3 is CASSQEGTVGETQYF. The CDR3, as DNA: TGCGCCAGCAGCCAAGAAGGGACAGTGGGCGAGACCCAGTACTTC.

The gene calls are TRBV7-8 and TRBJ2-7, with 7 bases matching TRBD2. CDR3 length: 14 amino acids. J lost 4 bases, V lost 7 bases, and 10 bases had no gene match. Germline V lookup: CDR1 SGHVS, CDR2 FQNEAQ. CDR3 coding DNA: TGTGCCAGCAACCCCGGGGGGAGCGCGTACGAGCAGTACTTC. Encoded protein: CASNPGGSAYEQYF. Looking up the rest from reference TRBV7-8 and TRBJ2-7 gives the full variable domain: GAGVSQSPRYKVAKRGQDVALRCDPISGHVSLFWYQQALGQGPEFLTYFQNEAQLDKSGLPSDRFFAERPEGSVSTLKIQRTQQEDSAVYLCASNPGGSAYEQYFGPGTRLTVT.

CDR3 bases: TGTGCCACCAGCGGGGACAGGGGCTACTACACCTTC. Protein product: CATSGDRGYYTF. This chain uses TRBV24-1 with TRBJ1-2, with 10 bases that match TRBD1. Germline V CDR1 and CDR2: KGHDR, SFDVKD. J lost 10 bases, V lost 7 bases, and 5 bases had no gene match. This CDR3 region has 12 residues.

The J gene is TRBJ1-6, the V gene TRBV27, with D possibly being TRBD1 (5 bases). Germline CDR1 MNHEY, CDR2 SMNVEV (reference sequence). CDR3 length: 17 residues. V lost 1 base to trimming and J lost 9 bases, with 19 bases between them. CDR3: CASSLYLGGAQGSPLHF. CDR3 DNA sequence: TGTGCCAGCAGTTTATATTTGGGAGGGGCTCAAGGTTCACCCCTCCACTTT.

The chain joins TRBV3-1 (or the pseudogene TRBV3-2) to TRBJ1-6, with a possible D match to TRBD1 (5 bases). V gave up 5 bases and J gave up 9 bases, with 11 bases separating them. Germline values: CDR1 LGHDT, CDR2 YNNKEL (reference sequence). This CDR3 has 13 residues. CDR3 nucleotide sequence: TGTGCCAGCAGCACAACTACAGGTTCACCCCTCCACTTT. It translates to CASSTTTGSPLHF.

V is TRBV2 and J is TRBJ2-7; 7 nucleotides align to TRBD1. Germline V gene sequence: CDR1 SNHLY, CDR2 FYNNEI. The CDR3 spans 15 residues. V dropped 6 bases and J dropped 0; count of bases not matched to a gene: 8. DNA for the CDR3: TGTGCCAGCAGGAGGGGGCGAACGTCCTCCTACGAGCAGTACTTC. As protein: CASRRGRTSSYEQYF.

The V gene is TRBV6-5, the J gene TRBJ2-5; TRBD1 matches 8 bases. Unmatched junction bases numbered 10, after V lost 6 bases and J lost 7 bases. This CDR3 spans 14 amino acids. CDR1 is MNHEY and CDR2 is SVGAGI in the germline V gene. The CDR3 spells CASSGTGGLRTQYF. CDR3 bases: TGTGCCAGCAGCGGTACAGGGGGATTAAGGACCCAGTACTTC.